Here is one T cell receptor beta chain with its context. Its antigen is not identified. The PCR employed 60 Vbeta primers together with 13 Jbeta primers. Method: immunoSEQ multiplex PCR; TCRdb's copy keeps in-frame clones and lacks some. The data show about 140,000 clones, over 60% seen once. This specimen belongs to a study of cytomegalovirus exposure and HLA in healthy donors. Trimming took 7 bases from V and 10 from J; bases not matched to a gene: 13. The CDR3 is made up of 14 amino acids. Germline CDR1 is GTSNPN and CDR2 is SVGIG (reference sequence). Study observations and caveats: TCR beta chains numbering about 160 were designated cytomegalovirus-associated.

The V call is TRBV30, the J call TRBJ2-1, with 10 bases matching TRBD1. Sequenced sample: PBMCs. This receptor was taken from a male donor in good health and CMV-seropositive. The CDR3 DNA is TGTGCCTACCAGAAGACAGGGGGCTGGGGGGAGCAGTTCTTC. Residues: CAYQKTGGWGEQFF.